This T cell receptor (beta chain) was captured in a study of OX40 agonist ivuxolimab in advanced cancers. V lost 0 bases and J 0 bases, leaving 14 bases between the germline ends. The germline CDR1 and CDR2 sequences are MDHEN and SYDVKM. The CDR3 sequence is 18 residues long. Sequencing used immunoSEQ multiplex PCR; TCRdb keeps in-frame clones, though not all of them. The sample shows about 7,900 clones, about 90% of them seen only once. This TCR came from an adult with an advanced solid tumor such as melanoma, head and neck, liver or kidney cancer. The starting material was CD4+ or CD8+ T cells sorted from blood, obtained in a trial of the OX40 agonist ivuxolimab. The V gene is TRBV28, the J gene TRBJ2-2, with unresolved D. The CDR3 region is CASSLWGQLQTNTGELFF. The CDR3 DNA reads TGTGCCAGCAGTTTATGGGGCCAACTGCAAACGAACACCGGGGAGCTGTTTTTT.